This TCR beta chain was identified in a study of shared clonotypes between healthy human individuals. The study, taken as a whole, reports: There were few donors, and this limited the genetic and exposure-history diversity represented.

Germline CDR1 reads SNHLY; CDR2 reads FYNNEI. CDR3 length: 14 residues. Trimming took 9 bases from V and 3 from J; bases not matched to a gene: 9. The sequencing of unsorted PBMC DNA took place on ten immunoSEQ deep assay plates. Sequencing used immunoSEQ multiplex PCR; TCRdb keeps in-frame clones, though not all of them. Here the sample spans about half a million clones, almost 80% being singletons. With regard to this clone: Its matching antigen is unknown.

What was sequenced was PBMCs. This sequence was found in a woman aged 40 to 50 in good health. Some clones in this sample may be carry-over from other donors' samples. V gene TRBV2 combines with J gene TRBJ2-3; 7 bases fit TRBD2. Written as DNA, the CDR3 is TGTGCCAGTCTAGCGGACTTGGGGACAGATACGCAGTATTTT. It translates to CASLADLGTDTQYF.